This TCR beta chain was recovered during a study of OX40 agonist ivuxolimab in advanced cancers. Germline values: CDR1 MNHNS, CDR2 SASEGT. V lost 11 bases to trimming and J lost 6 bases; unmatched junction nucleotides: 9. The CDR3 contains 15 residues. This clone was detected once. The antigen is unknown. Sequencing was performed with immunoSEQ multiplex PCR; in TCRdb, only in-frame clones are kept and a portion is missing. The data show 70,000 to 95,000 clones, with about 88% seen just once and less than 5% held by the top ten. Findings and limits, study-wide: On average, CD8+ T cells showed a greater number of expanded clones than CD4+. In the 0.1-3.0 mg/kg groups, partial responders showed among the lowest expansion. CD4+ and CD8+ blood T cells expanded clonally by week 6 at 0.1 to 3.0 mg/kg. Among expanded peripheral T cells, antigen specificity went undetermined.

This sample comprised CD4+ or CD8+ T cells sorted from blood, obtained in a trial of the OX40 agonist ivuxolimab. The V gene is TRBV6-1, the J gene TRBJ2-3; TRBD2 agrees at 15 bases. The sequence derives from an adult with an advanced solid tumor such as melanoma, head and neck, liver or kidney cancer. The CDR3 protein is CAGTGLAGGLDTQYF. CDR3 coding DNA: TGTGCCGGAACCGGACTAGCGGGAGGGCTTGATACGCAGTATTTT.